This note documents a single TCR beta chain sequence. These data are taken from a study of shared clonotypes between healthy human individuals. The assay was immunoSEQ multiplex PCR, and TCRdb's table has in-frame clones only and misses some. Among some 2,100,000 clones listed, approximately 94% were seen once. Trimming at V came to 6 bases and at J to 6 bases, leaving 6 bases not matched to a gene. This CDR3 contains 13 residues. Germline CDR1 and CDR2: MNHEY and SMNVEV (reference sequence). Naive CD8 cells were CD45RO-negative, positively selected for CCR7, excluding terminally differentiated effector memory CD45RA+ cells.

The sequenced sample consisted of naive CD8+ T cells from PBMCs. V gene TRBV27 combines with J gene TRBJ2-7; 9 bases are shared with TRBD1. This receptor was identified in a man aged 18-30 years in good health. Some clones in this sample may be carry-over from other donors' samples. CDR3 nucleotides: TGTGCCAGCAGCCAAGGGACAGGGACCGAGCAGTACTTC. Amino acids: CASSQGTGTEQYF.